The table lists the clone carrying this T cell receptor beta chain with a count of one. The sample carries other DNA sequences with the same CDR3. This sample is part of a study of blood T cell repertoires in COVID-19. Background on the study: The samples span acute and convalescent COVID-19 from the United States, Italy and Spain.

Here immunoSEQ multiplex PCR was the method, and the copy in TCRdb shows in-frame clones only, minus some. The sample has about 480,000 clones, roughly 90% seen once; the top ten hold less than 2%. All recovered Cohort 3 donors got two negative PCRs, got clearance, or saw symptom resolution. Trimming left V 4 bases short and J 2 bases short, with 5 bases between. The CDR3 spans 11 residues. Germline loops: CDR1 SQVTM, CDR2 ANQGSEA. Sequenced: PBMCs or T cells enriched from blood (not recorded which). This chain connects TRBV29-1 to TRBJ1-1, with unresolved D. The sequence was obtained from a woman aged 40 to 49 who had recovered from COVID-19. The CDR3 nucleotides are TGCAGCGTTGTCCGTAACACTGAAGCTTTCTTT. This codes for CSVVRNTEAFF.